Only one count was recorded for the clone carrying this T cell receptor (beta chain). What it binds is not known. CDR3 length equals 16 residues. Trimming took 0 bases from V and 2 from J, leaving 12 bases between them. Germline values: CDR1 KGHSY, CDR2 FQNENV. This record belongs to a study of T cell responses to AZD1222 COVID-19 vaccine. Study-level findings and limits: CD4 TCRs associated with vaccination spanned spike, dominating at 160-218 and 743-854.

Some clones are missing from TCRdb's copy, which holds only in-frame ones; the method was immunoSEQ multiplex PCR. The data contain 140,000 or so clones, approximately 90% of them singletons. The clonotype was recovered from an adult who received the AZD1222 COVID-19 vaccine. The rearrangement joins TRBV16 to TRBJ2-3; no firm D call. This specimen consisted of peripheral blood, obtained 28 days after the second AZD1222 dose. In DNA, the CDR3 is TGTGCCAGCAGCCAATCGGCAGGACCTTACACAGATACGCAGTATTTT. It codes for CASSQSAGPYTDTQYF.